The T cell receptor (beta chain) described here comes from a study of blood T cells in healthy people across ages (dated by TCRdb to the mid-2010s). A note on the overall study: In model experiments, template switching captured roughly one uniquely barcoded TCR beta cDNA molecule for every two T cells. Using deep sequencing normalized with unique cDNA molecular identifiers, the study measured how TCR beta repertoire diversity changes with age. The donors were divided into four age groups: young (average approximately 16 years), middle-aged (under 40), aged (about 56) and long-lived (82). Two additional independent replicas of 1 million unique cDNA reads from the same blood draw were analyzed for two donors (one aged 18 to 30 and one aged 80 or older). To avoid experimental bias, donors of different ages were distributed randomly across sequencing lanes.

Libraries came from 5' RACE. Sequencing relied on an Illumina HiSeq 2500. A second PCR of about 7 to 12 cycles was performed with a sample-barcoded 5' primer and a J-beta primer mix. A unique molecular identifier was introduced onto each TCR beta cDNA molecule by a template-switch 5' adaptor carrying 12 random nucleotides. Each sample yielded at least 3 million CDR3-containing paired-end reads. First-strand cDNA was synthesized from all RNA with the Mint cDNA synthesis kit, primed by a TRBC-specific oligonucleotide. Following uracil-DNA glycosylase treatment, a first 18-cycle PCR with universal primers M1SS and BC2_uni_R was performed on all cDNA. The paper's data handling went like this. For normalization, 1 million high-quality reads, each with a distinct molecular identifier, were randomly selected from each sample. Reads with shared molecular identifiers were discarded instead of being binned into consensus sequences. MiTCR, with a Q25 quality threshold and the strictest error-elimination algorithm, was used for CDR3 identification, clonotype clustering and error correction. Lower-bound total TCR beta diversity was estimated with a nonparametric unseen species model using Euler transformation. TCRdb reran the public reads through fastp at Q25 and MiXCR, keeping productive beta chains. Each CDR3 protein appears once, grouped with its most common genes and DNA. What appears here as the V and J calls and clone size reflects TCRdb's work, not the paper's. In all, the sample holds 650,000 to 1,000,000 distinct CDR3 sequences, and about 46% of those were seen once. The top ten clones comprise over 15% of the sample.

This clonotype was detected a few times. No cognate antigen has been identified for it. No much larger clone is present one base from it, and per-base qualities are unavailable. The donors were some 36 Caucasian individuals from Russia, aged roughly 6 to 90 years, who were systemically healthy. Each donor gave ten milliliters of peripheral blood, drawn into EDTA-treated Vacutainer tubes. Ficoll-Paque density-gradient centrifugation was used to isolate PBMCs, with at least 6 million per sample. Total RNA was extracted from PBMCs with Trizol reagent, with at least 6 micrograms obtained per sample. For every donor, flow cytometry on a PBMC aliquot measured the percentage of naive CD45RAhigh/CD27high T cells. The junction shows trimming of 4 bases on V and 2 bases on J, and the gene matches do not reach 9 bases of it. The CDR3 starts with the cysteine, ends with the phenylalanine, and has 17 residues. Solely the CDR3 DNA is kept, with 51 bases framed from the first base.

Paper-wide results and their limitations: Observed TCR beta diversity correlated strongly with the percentage of naive T cells measured by flow cytometry. Estimates of total diversity based on one million sequenced T cells were considered lower bounds and underestimates. Bulk unsorted PBMC profiling prevented conclusive comparison of naive and antigen-experienced compartments. As age increased, observed TCR beta diversity per million T cells dropped in a roughly linear way, and a significant reduction was already evident by age around 41. Compared with the aged group, the long-lived group had more naive CD4+ T cells, fewer expanded clones and increased TCR diversity, a pattern suggesting age selection. The CMV infection status of donors was not known, potentially confounding age-related changes in expanded clonotypes.

The receptor comes from an elderly man in good health. The specimen was blood. The sequence joins TRBV12-3 or TRBV12-4 to TRBJ2-3; TRBD2 matches 10 bases in the middle. The DNA sequence is as follows: TGTGCCAGCAGTTGGACTAGCGGCAGGGCCAACACAGATACGCAGTATTTT. Protein translation: CASSWTSGRANTDTQYF.